The TCR beta chain under discussion was sequenced for a study of CD8 T cells in Susac syndrome. This CDR3 is built from 14 residues. Trimming took 6 bases from V and 2 from J, leaving 14 bases between them. The germline CDR1 and CDR2 sequences are SGHDT and YYEEEE. An input of 0.5 to 1 ug of RNA was subjected to reverse transcription using random hexamers. TCRdb processed the immunoSEQ multiplex PCR reads anew with MiXCR; each CDR3 protein has one entry. The table lists about 150,000 distinct CDR3 sequences, about 94% of them singletons, with 0.065% to 0.095% in the top ten. The source is a human donor with Susac syndrome. The chain joins TRBV5-6 to TRBJ1-1, with TRBD1 as a possible D gene (6 bases). Material: CD4+ T cells from PBMCs. In DNA, the CDR3 is TGTGCCAGCAACCTCGGACAGCCCAACACTGAAGCTTTCTTT. Protein product: CASNLGQPNTEAFF.